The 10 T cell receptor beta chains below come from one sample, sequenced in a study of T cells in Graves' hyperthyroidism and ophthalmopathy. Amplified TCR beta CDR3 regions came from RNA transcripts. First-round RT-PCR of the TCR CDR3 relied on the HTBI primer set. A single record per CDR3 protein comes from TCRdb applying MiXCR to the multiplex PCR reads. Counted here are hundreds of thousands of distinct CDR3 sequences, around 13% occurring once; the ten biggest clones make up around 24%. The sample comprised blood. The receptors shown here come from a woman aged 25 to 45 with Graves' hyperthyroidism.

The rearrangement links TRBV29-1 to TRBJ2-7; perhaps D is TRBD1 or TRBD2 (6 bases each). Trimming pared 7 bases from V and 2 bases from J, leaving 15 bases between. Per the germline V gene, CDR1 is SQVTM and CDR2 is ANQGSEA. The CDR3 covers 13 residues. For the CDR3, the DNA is TGCAGCGGTGGAGGGGGTCCTGCCTACGAGCAGTACTTC. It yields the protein CSGGGGPAYEQYF.

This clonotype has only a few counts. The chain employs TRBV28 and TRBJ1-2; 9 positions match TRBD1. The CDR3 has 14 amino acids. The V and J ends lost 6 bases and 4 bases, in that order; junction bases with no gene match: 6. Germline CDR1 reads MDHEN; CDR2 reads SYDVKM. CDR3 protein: CASSPGTGSYGYTF. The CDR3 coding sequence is TGTGCCAGCAGCCCCGGGACAGGGTCCTATGGCTACACCTTC.

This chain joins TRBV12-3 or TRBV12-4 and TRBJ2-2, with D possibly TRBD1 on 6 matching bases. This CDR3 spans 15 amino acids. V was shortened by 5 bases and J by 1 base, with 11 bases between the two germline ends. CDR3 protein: CASSQTGRNTGELFF. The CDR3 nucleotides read TGTGCCAGCAGTCAAACAGGGCGGAACACCGGGGAGCTGTTTTTT.

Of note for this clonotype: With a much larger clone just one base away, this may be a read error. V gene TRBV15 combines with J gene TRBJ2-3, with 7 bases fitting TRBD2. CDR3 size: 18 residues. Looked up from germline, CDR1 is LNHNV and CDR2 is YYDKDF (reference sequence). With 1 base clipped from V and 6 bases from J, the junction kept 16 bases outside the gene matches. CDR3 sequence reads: CATSRAQEVAGGADTQYF. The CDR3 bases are TGTGCCACCAGCAGAGCTCAGGAGGTAGCGGGTGGGGCGGATACGCAGTATTTT.

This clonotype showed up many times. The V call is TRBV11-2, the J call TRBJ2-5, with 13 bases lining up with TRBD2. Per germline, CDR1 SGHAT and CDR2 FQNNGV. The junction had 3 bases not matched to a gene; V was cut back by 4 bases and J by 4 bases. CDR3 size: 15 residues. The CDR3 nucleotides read TGTGCCAGCAGCTCACTAGCGGGAGGGGCAGAGACCCAGTACTTC. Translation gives CASSSLAGGAETQYF. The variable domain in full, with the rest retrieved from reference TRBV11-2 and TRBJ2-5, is EAGVAQSPRYKIIEKRQSVAFWCNPISGHATLYWYQQILGQGPKLLIQFQNNGVVDDSQLPKDRFSAERLKGVDSTLKIQPAKLEDSAVYLCASSSLAGGAETQYFGPGTRLLVL.

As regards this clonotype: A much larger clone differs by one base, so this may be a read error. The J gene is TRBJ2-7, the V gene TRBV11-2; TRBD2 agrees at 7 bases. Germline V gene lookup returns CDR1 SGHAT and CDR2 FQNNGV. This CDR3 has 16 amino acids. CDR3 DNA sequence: TGTGCCCGCAGCCCCCTTGCTGCGGGAGCGCTGGGGGAGCAGTACTTC. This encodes CARSPLAAGALGEQYF.

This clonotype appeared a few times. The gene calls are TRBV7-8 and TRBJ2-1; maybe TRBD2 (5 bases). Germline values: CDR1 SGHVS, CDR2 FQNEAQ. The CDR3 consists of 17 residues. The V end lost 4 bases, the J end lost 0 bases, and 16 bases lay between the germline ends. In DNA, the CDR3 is TGTGCCAGCAGCTCAAAAGGAGCGGAGAGCTCCTACAATGAGCAGTTCTTC. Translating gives CASSSKGAESSYNEQFF.

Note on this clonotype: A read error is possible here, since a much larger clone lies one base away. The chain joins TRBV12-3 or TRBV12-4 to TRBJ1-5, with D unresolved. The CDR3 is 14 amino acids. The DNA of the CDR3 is TGTCCCAGCAGTTTACGGGCTCCAGGTCAGCCCCAGCATTTT. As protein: CPSSLRAPGQPQHF.

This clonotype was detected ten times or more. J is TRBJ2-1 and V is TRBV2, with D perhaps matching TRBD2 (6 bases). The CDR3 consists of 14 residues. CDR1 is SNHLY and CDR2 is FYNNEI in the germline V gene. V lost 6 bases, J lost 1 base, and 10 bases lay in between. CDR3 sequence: CASRVSGSYNEQFF. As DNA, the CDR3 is TGTGCCAGCAGGGTTAGCGGTTCCTACAATGAGCAGTTCTTC. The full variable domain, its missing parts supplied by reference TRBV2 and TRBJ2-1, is EPEVTQTPSHQVTQMGQEVILRCVPISNHLYFYWYRQILGQKVEFLVSFYNNEISEKSEIFDDQFSVERPDGSNFTLKIRSTKLEDSAMYFCASRVSGSYNEQFFGPGTRLTVL.

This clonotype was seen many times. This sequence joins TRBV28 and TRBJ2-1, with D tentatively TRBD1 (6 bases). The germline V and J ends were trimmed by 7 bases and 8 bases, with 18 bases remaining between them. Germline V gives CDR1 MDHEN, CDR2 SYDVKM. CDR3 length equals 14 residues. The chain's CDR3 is CASKGDPRKDEQFF. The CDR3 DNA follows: TGTGCCAGCAAGGGGGACCCCCGAAAGGATGAGCAGTTCTTC.